This T cell receptor (beta chain) was obtained from a study of pediatric ulcerative colitis. Sequencing used immunoSEQ multiplex PCR; TCRdb keeps in-frame clones, though not all of them. The sample lists tens of thousands of clones; about 81% were seen once. During colonoscopy, one to two rectal pinch biopsies were collected. V lost 4 bases and J lost 4, with 5 bases in between. This CDR3 spans 10 amino acids. Germline V lookup: CDR1 SQVTM, CDR2 ANQGSEA. The receptor comes from a boy aged 10-17 years with severe ulcerative colitis. The source material was gut tissue. The chain employs TRBV29-1 and TRBJ2-7, with no clear D. DNA of the CDR3: TGCAGCGTTGCTGAATACGAGCAGTACTTC. This sequence encodes CSVAEYEQYF.